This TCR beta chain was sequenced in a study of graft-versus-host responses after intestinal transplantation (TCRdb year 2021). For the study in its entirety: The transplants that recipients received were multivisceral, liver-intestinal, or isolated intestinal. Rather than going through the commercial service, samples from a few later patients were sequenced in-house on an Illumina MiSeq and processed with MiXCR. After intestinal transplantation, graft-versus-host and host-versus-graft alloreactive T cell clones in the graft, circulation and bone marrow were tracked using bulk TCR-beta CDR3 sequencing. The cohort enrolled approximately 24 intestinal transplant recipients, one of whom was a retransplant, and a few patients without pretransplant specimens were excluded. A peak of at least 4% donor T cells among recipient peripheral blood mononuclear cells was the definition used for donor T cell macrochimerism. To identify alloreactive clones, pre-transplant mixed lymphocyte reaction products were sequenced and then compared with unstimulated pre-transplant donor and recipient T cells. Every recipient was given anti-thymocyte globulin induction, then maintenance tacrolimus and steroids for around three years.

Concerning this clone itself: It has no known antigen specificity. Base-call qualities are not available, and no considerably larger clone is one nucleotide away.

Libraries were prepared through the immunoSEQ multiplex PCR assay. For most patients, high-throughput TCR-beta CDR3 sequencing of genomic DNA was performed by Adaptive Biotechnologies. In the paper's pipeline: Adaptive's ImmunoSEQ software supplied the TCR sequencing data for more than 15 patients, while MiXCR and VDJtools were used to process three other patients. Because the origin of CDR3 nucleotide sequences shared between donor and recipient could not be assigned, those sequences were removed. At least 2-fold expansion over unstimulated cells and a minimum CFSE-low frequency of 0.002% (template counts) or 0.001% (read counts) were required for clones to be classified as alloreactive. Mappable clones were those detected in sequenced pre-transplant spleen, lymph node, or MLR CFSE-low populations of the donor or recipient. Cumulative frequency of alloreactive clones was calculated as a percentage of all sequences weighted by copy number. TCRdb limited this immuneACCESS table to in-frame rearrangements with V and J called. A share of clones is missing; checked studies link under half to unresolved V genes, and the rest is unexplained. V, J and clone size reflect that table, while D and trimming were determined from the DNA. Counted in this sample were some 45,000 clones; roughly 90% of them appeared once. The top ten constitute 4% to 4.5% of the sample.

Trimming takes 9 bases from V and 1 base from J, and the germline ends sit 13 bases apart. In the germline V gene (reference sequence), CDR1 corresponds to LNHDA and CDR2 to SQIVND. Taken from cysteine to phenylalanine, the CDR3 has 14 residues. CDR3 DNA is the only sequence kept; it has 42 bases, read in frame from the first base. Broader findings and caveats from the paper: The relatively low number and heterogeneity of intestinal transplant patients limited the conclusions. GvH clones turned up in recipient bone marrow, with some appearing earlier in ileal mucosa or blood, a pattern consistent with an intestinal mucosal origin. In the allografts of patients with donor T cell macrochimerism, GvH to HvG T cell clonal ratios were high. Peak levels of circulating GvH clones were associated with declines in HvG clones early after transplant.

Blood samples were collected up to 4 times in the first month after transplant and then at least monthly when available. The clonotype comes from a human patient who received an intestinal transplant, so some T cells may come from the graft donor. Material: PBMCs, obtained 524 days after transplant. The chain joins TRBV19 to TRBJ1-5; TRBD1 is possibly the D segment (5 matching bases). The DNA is TGTGCCAGCCATCCGGGACTGAGCAATCAGCCCCAGCATTTT. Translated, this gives CASHPGLSNQPQHF.